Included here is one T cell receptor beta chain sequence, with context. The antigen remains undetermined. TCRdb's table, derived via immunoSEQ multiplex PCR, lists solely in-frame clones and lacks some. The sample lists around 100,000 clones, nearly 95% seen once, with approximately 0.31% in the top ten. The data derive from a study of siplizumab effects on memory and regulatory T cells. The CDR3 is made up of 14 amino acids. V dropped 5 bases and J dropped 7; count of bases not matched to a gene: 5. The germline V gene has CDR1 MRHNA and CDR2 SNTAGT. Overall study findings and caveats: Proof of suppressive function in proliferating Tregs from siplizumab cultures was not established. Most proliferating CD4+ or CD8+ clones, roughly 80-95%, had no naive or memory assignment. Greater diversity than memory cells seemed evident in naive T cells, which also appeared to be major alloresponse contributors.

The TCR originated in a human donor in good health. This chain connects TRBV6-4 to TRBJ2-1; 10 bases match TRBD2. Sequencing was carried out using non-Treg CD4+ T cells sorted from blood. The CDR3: CASSLAGVVNEQFF. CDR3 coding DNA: TGTGCCAGCAGTCTAGCGGGGGTTGTTAATGAGCAGTTCTTC.